This TCR beta chain was profiled in a study of shared T cell receptors in the human thymus. Trimming stripped 3 bases from V and 0 bases from J, with 15 bases between. The CDR3 spans 17 residues. In germline, CDR1 is SGHTA, CDR2 FQGNSA. Using immunoSEQ multiplex PCR, the repertoire was profiled, and TCRdb retains in-frame clones only, with some absent. The sample shows some 640,000 clones, roughly 86% of them seen only once. These data were also filed under a second study, of human thymus T cells. From that report: The donors were infants in Finland with congenital heart defects, otherwise immunologically healthy. Corrective cardiac operations yielded the resected thymus tissue. Apparent skewing of V and J gene usage characterized both thymic and blood repertoires. Highly overlapping thymic repertoires in unrelated individuals were reported by related research.

The chain combines TRBV7-2 with TRBJ1-5, with D possibly TRBD1 on 5 matching bases. This sequence originates from a boy less than two years old with a congenital heart defect. Sequenced input: thymocytes. CDR3 protein: CASSFNETADSNQPQHF. Written as DNA, the CDR3 is TGTGCCAGCAGCTTTAATGAGACAGCCGATAGCAATCAGCCCCAGCATTTT.